These T cell receptor beta chains were read from a single sample in a study of post-analysis software for immune sequencing data. MiXCR was run by TCRdb on the PCR reads, yielding one entry per CDR3 protein. The sample comprises more than 350,000 distinct CDR3 sequences, 30% to 45% of which are singletons, and less than 10% rests with the top ten. Sequenced sample: blood. These receptors all come from a girl aged 2-10 years with multiple sclerosis. Both conserved end residues are trimmed from each CDR3. The order of the fields is clone size, V gene, J gene, CDR3 protein. Size is stated for part of the rows, as once, few or many counts, or as a class when the clone is expanded.

few	TRBV18	TRBJ2-3	ASSRFSSRGLSTDTQY
few	TRBV20-1	TRBJ2-4	SAGATSRNIQY
-	TRBV6-1	TRBJ2-5	ASRKTGVETQY
few	TRBV12-3/TRBV12-4	TRBJ2-1	ASSPLAGVSYNEQF
-	TRBV20-1	TRBJ2-1	SASTLRSSYNEQF
-	TRBV20-1	TRBJ1-4	SARGGDEKLF
few	TRBV7-2	TRBJ2-5	ASSLHRGRQETQY
-	TRBV12-3/TRBV12-4	TRBJ2-7	ASNNFGGPYEQY
-	TRBV28	TRBJ2-5	ASRPGQQETQY
-	TRBV6-5	TRBJ2-5	ASRLGTGALETQY
many	TRBV6-4	TRBJ2-3	ASRQQSSTDTQY
-	TRBV7-2	TRBJ2-5	ASSLFGQKEETQY
-	TRBV28	TRBJ1-1	ASSSLTGWSTEAF
-	TRBV4-2	TRBJ1-1	ASSHHGQGNTEAF
-	TRBV7-2	TRBJ2-1	ASSLAVLDNEQF
-	TRBV10-3	-	AISVQVEVPYEQY
-	TRBV5-1	TRBJ1-4	ASSLASQGAVGEKLF
-	TRBV10-3	TRBJ1-2	AISGTGGGPYGYT
few	TRBV4-3	TRBJ2-1	ASSQDWERFFYNEQF
-	TRBV4-3	TRBJ2-4	ASSQNVRAGGSSIQY
-	TRBV12-3/TRBV12-4	TRBJ1-4	ASSFPRTGRNEKLF
-	TRBV7-6	TRBJ2-7	ASSELSGTGSDEQY
-	TRBV28	TRBJ2-7	ASSPQGVPSYEQY
-	TRBV12-3/TRBV12-4	TRBJ2-1	ASSWSWRSNEQF
-	TRBV6-1	TRBJ2-7	ASRLAGGTYEQY
-	TRBV20-1	TRBJ2-7	SASMEGGRTSGRTGFYEQY
few	TRBV6-5	TRBJ1-1	ASSSTGRKREAF
-	TRBV7-6	TRBJ2-5	ASSPFAGEGETQY
-	TRBV20-1	TRBJ2-7	SAGTGDYEQY
-	TRBV29-1	TRBJ1-2	SVRTGLGGYT
-	TRBV5-1	TRBJ2-7	AARGHVPYEQY
-	TRBV28	TRBJ2-7	ASSSAGTDSYEQY
few	TRBV3-1	TRBJ2-5	ASSPYRGMKETQY
-	TRBV20-1	TRBJ2-1	SARSGDYNEQF
-	TRBV12-3/TRBV12-4	TRBJ2-7	ASSFKDSYEQY
few	TRBV5-1	TRBJ2-1	ASSRPANNEQF
-	TRBV29-1	TRBJ2-3	SVPSGPTNTQY
-	TRBV25-1	TRBJ2-5	ASSDSRDRAGAQY
few	TRBV29-1	TRBJ2-5	SVVGLAGGQETQY
few	TRBV7-2	TRBJ2-7	ASSLGKGDGVNSYEQY
-	TRBV5-1	TRBJ2-2	ASSSTNQGPPSTGELF
-	TRBV7-2	TRBJ1-5	ASSLTVNSNQPQH